This T cell receptor (beta chain) was observed in a study of T cells after yellow fever vaccination (dated by TCRdb to the late 2010s). A note on the overall study: The SMART-Seq v4 Ultra Low Input RNA kit was used to prepare libraries from fractions with low cell numbers. Bulk TCR alpha and beta repertoires were sequenced longitudinally to track T-cell clones before and after primary and booster YFV17D yellow fever vaccination. The cohort comprised two healthy male donors, one aged 18 to 30 and one aged 30 to 40 years. Bulk PBMC replicates and cell subsets were isolated from blood drawn at multiple timepoints before and after both primary and secondary immunization. The research as a whole found: A small share of clonotypes was detected in both CD4 and CD8 compartments, with the overlap likely arising from convergent recombination. Because abundant contaminating clonotypes from the bulk population could be contained in FACS-sorted repertoires, computational filtering was required. The study included only two donors, which limits how far the findings can be generalized. After the booster, most clones that had expanded after primary vaccination were detected again (over 95% of CD4 and roughly 86% of CD8), suggesting broad maintenance of memory. The secondary T-cell response was found to be weaker but faster than the primary response, with a peak reached on day 5 rather than on day 15.

TCR cDNA was synthesized by 5'RACE template switching, which introduced a universal primer site and unique molecular identifiers. Priming for cDNA synthesis came from both the TCR alpha and TCR beta constant segments. Library amplification used two PCR steps, and the second PCR step added sample barcodes and sequencing adapters. Sequencing of libraries was done on Illumina HiSeq 2500 (2x100 bp) or NovaSeq (2x150 bp). The study's own analysis went as follows. MIGEC was used to demultiplex reads and collapse the reads into UMI consensus sequences, and MiXCR was used for V(D)J alignment. Clonotypes responding to the vaccine were identified with edgeR on replicate PBMC samples, with the criteria of FDR below 0.01 and a log2 fold change above 5 up to day 15. CD4 or CD8 identity was assigned to each bulk clonotype according to whether the clonotype was present at higher abundance in the sequenced CD4 repertoire or the sequenced CD8 repertoire. TCRdb itself trimmed the public reads at Q25 with fastp, ran MiXCR and retained productive beta chains. CDR3 protein duplicates are merged, each entry listing the most common genes and DNA. The authors' filters were not applied to this entry. Present in this sample are about 550,000 distinct CDR3 sequences, roughly 19% of which were seen just once. 13% to 15% of the sample lies in the top ten.

About this clonotype: No cognate antigen has been identified for it. Within one base of it there is no much larger clone, and no base qualities were kept.

The treatment or condition label on this specimen signifies: live attenuated yellow fever vaccine strain. Two biological replicates of bulk PBMCs were collected at each blood-draw timepoint. PBMCs were isolated from peripheral blood using a standard Ficoll-Paque protocol. TriZol was used to extract RNA from bulk PBMCs, CD4 and CD8 fractions, and dextramer-positive and dextramer-negative fractions. The CDR3 has 14 amino acids, counting the end cysteine and phenylalanine. The CDR3 DNA has 42 bases and is translated from base 1. Looking up the germline V gene yields CDR1 MNHEY and CDR2 SVGAGI. V and J lose 4 bases and 0 bases, and a span of 10 bases separates them.

The chain is assembled from TRBV6-5 and TRBJ2-7, with the D segment identity uncertain. Sequences were derived from PBMCs, sampled 15 days after the yellow fever booster vaccination. This TCR came from a man aged 25-45 years who received the YFV17D yellow fever vaccine. The CDR3 sequence is CASSLDGASYEQYF. The base sequence is TGTGCCAGCAGTTTGGACGGAGCCTCCTACGAGCAGTACTTC.